A single sample is the source of the 28 T cell receptor beta chains below, sequenced in a study of technical replicates of blood from several donors. Data came from immunoSEQ multiplex PCR; TCRdb stores just in-frame clones and leaves some out. The sample records about 71,000 clones, almost 98% being singletons. Material: T cells isolated from PBMCs. These receptors were taken from a human donor in good health.

The J gene is TRBJ2-3, the V gene TRBV9; TRBD2 agrees at 16 bases. V shed 3 bases, J shed 3 bases, and the junction held 7 bases outside the gene matches. Germline CDR1 SGDLS, CDR2 YYNGEE. The CDR3 runs 18 residues. The CDR3 here is CASSAHGTSGRETDTQYF. CDR3 coding DNA: TGTGCCAGCAGCGCCCACGGGACTAGCGGGAGGGAGACAGATACGCAGTATTTT. The entire variable domain, with the rest obtained from reference TRBV9 and TRBJ2-3, is as follows: DSGVTQTPKHLITATGQRVTLRCSPRSGDLSVYWYQQSLDQGLQFLIQYYNGEERAKGNILERFSAQQFPDLHSELNLSSLELGDSALYFCASSAHGTSGRETDTQYFGPGTRLTVL.

The V and J genes are TRBV6-5 and TRBJ1-1; D unclear. There are 16 residues in the CDR3. Germline CDR1 reads MNHEY; CDR2 reads SVGAGI. The V end lost 3 bases, the J end lost 0 bases, and 14 bases lay between the germline ends. CDR3 sequence (DNA): TGTGCCAGCAGTTATGGTAGAGGATTCATGAACACTGAAGCTTTCTTT. Translation: CASSYGRGFMNTEAFF.

The CDR3 reads CASRSSGGVYEQYF. In DNA, the CDR3 is TGTGCCAGCAGGTCAAGCGGGGGGGTCTACGAGCAGTACTTC. The V gene is TRBV6-1, the J gene TRBJ2-7; TRBD2 matches at 10 bases. Trimming took 6 bases from V and 3 from J; bases not matched to a gene: 5. The CDR3 extends over 14 amino acids. Germline CDR1 MNHNS, CDR2 SASEGT.

The CDR3 protein is CASSSGLSNINEQFF. As DNA, the CDR3 is TGTGCCAGCAGCAGTGGACTGTCCAACATCAATGAGCAGTTCTTC. This chain links TRBV7-7 with TRBJ2-1; a weak D match, TRBD2 (5 bases). V was shortened by 5 bases and J by 6 bases, with 17 bases between the two germline ends. The germline V gene encodes CDR1 SSHAT and CDR2 FNYEAQ (reference sequence). The CDR3 contains 15 residues. Supplemented by reference TRBV7-7 and TRBJ2-1, the full variable domain reads GAGVSQSPRYKVTKRGQDVTLRCDPISSHATLYWYQQALGQGPEFLTYFNYEAQPDKSGLPSDRFSAERPEGSISTLTIQRTEQRDSAMYRCASSSGLSNINEQFFGPGTRLTVL.

This sequence joins TRBV28 and TRBJ1-2; 8 nucleotides align to TRBD1. Trimming cost V 5 bases and J 5 bases; bases outside gene matches: 4. CDR3 length: 13 residues. Germline CDR1 MDHEN, CDR2 SYDVKM. In nucleotides, the CDR3 is TGTGCCAGCAGTATACGGACAGGGTATGGCTACACCTTC. Its protein is CASSIRTGYGYTF.

This sequence joins TRBV5-3 and TRBJ2-3; D call uncertain. TRBV5-3 is an ORF, with its function uncertain. V was clipped by 2 bases and J by 0 bases, with 10 bases between them. The CDR3 sequence is 15 residues long. CDR3 in DNA: TGTGCCAGAAGCTTCAGAACGCCTAGCACAGATACGCAGTATTTT. Amino acids: CARSFRTPSTDTQYF.

The rearrangement uses TRBV5-4 and TRBJ1-2; D is uncertain. The germline V gene has CDR1 SGHNT and CDR2 YYREEE (reference sequence). The CDR3 spans 17 residues. Between the trimmed V and J ends, which lost 2 bases and 0 bases, there was a span of 17 bases. The CDR3 spells CASSLSVLGIANYGYTF. DNA of the CDR3: TGTGCCAGCAGCTTATCAGTCCTGGGCATAGCTAACTATGGCTACACCTTC.

This rearrangement joins TRBV11-3 to TRBJ2-4; no reliable D call. Germline loops: CDR1 SGHNT, CDR2 YENEEA. CDR3 length: 11 residues. Trimming pared 3 bases from V and 9 bases from J, leaving 6 bases between. CDR3 loop: CASSFSRIQYF. The DNA of the CDR3 is TGTGCCAGCAGCTTTTCTCGCATTCAGTACTTC.

The chain employs TRBV11-3 and TRBJ1-1; D unclear. Germline V gives CDR1 SGHNT, CDR2 YENEEA. Trimming stripped 5 bases from V and 0 bases from J, with 16 bases between. CDR3 size: 16 residues. The CDR3 nucleotides read TGTGCCAGCAGCCTGAGGTCGACTTACGTGAACACTGAAGCTTTCTTT. Protein sequence: CASSLRSTYVNTEAFF.

V is TRBV29-1 and J is TRBJ1-1, with D unresolved. This CDR3 region has 16 residues. In germline, CDR1 is SQVTM, CDR2 ANQGSEA. V dropped 6 bases and J dropped 6 bases, with 26 bases sitting between them. DNA of the CDR3: TGCAGCGTAAGAGGGAAGGTAGGGCCGTTGGCCCCTGAAGCTTTCTTT. Translation gives CSVRGKVGPLAPEAFF.

The chain employs TRBV5-4 and TRBJ2-7; perhaps TRBD2 as D (5 bases). The CDR3 has 14 amino acids. Trimming left V 3 bases short and J 1 base short, with 11 bases between. CDR1 and CDR2 from the germline V gene are SGHNT and YYREEE (reference sequence). The CDR3 reads CASSSDSGSYEQYF. The CDR3 region has the DNA TGTGCCAGCAGCTCGGACTCGGGTTCCTACGAGCAGTACTTC.

The gene calls are TRBV29-1 and TRBJ2-5, with D tentatively TRBD1 (5 bases). Germline assignment: CDR1 SQVTM and CDR2 ANQGSEA. There are 12 residues in the CDR3. The ends were cut back, 4 bases at V and 7 bases at J, with 13 bases in the middle. CDR3 sequence reads: CSVGPGHPTQYF. CDR3 in DNA: TGCAGCGTTGGCCCCGGACACCCGACCCAGTACTTC.

V usage is TRBV5-4 and J usage is TRBJ2-3; no clear D. The germline gives CDR1 SGHNT, CDR2 YYREEE (reference sequence). CDR3 size: 14 residues. Trimming shortened V by 4 bases and J by 3 bases, and 12 bases separated the two germline ends. CDR3 bases: TGTGCCAGCAGCACCATTTCAGGTACAGATACGCAGTATTTT. It codes for CASSTISGTDTQYF.

This clone was seen once. V and J are TRBV7-9 and TRBJ2-7; 13 positions agree with TRBD2. J lost 3 bases, V lost 3 bases, and 2 bases had no gene match. The germline CDR1 and CDR2 sequences are SEHNR and FQNEAQ (reference sequence). The CDR3 is made up of 15 amino acids. DNA of the CDR3: TGTGCCAGCAGCTTGCGACTAGCGGGAGGCTACGAGCAGTACTTC. Translated: CASSLRLAGGYEQYF.

The chain carries TRBV5-8 and TRBJ2-3; 10 positions agree with TRBD2. Germline V gives CDR1 SGHTS, CDR2 YDEGEE. The CDR3 has 16 residues. Trimming removed 0 bases from V and 5 bases from J; junction bases left unmatched: 6. The chain's CDR3 is CASSLGGLAGEDTQYF. In nucleotides, the CDR3 is TGTGCCAGCAGCTTGGGGGGGCTAGCGGGGGAAGATACGCAGTATTTT.

The chain is built from TRBV4-2 and TRBJ2-2, with D possibly matching TRBD2 (6 bases). The CDR3 extends over 15 amino acids. CDR1 and CDR2 from the germline V gene are LGHNA and YNFKEQ. The V and J ends lost 0 bases and 6 bases respectively, with 11 bases between them. This CDR3 is CASSQDLAGPGELFF. The CDR3 DNA reads as TGTGCCAGCAGCCAAGATTTGGCGGGACCCGGGGAGCTGTTTTTT.

This chain uses TRBV5-1 with TRBJ1-2; D may be TRBD1 (5 bases). Germline CDR1 SGHRS, CDR2 YFSETQ. The length of the CDR3 is 15 residues. Trimming shortened V by 4 bases and J by 8 bases, and 21 bases separated the two germline ends. The CDR3 spells CASSTTREQGYGYTF. As DNA, the CDR3 is TGCGCCAGCAGCACAACGAGAGAGCAGGGCTACGGCTACACCTTC.

The chain uses TRBV5-6 and TRBJ1-1; a possible D gene is TRBD1 (5 bases). Per germline, CDR1 SGHDT and CDR2 YYEEEE. The CDR3 is 13 residues long. Trimming stripped 2 bases from V and 10 bases from J, with 15 bases between. The DNA for the CDR3 is TGTGCCAGCAGCTTTTGGGGGTTGGAGGGAGCTTTCTTT. It yields the protein CASSFWGLEGAFF.

This rearrangement joins TRBV29-1 to TRBJ2-3, with 7 bases fitting TRBD1. The germline V gene has CDR1 SQVTM and CDR2 ANQGSEA. Unmatched junction bases numbered 4, after V lost 0 bases and J lost 4 bases. The CDR3 has 14 residues. In DNA, the CDR3 is TGCAGCGTTGAAGATTTAACAGGGGCAGATACGCAGTATTTT. This gives the protein CSVEDLTGADTQYF.

The V and J genes are TRBV11-3 and TRBJ2-1, with D perhaps TRBD2 (5 bases). V shed 5 bases and J shed 6 bases, with 14 bases lying between them. Per the germline V gene, CDR1 is SGHNT and CDR2 is YENEEA. The CDR3 is 14 residues long. CDR3 sequence: CASSRTYATNEQFF. DNA of the CDR3: TGTGCCAGCAGCCGGACTTATGCTACCAATGAGCAGTTCTTC.

CDR3 nucleotide sequence: TGTGCCAGCAGCGCGACTAGGGACGGGACCCAGTACTTC. It encodes CASSATRDGTQYF. The chain uses TRBV7-2 and TRBJ2-5, with D possibly TRBD2 on 6 matching bases. Germline CDR1 is SGHTA and CDR2 is FQGNSA. V was pared by 5 bases and J by 7 bases, with 14 bases between. CDR3 length: 13 amino acids.

To note about this clone: The sample carries other DNA sequences with the same CDR3. The chain couples TRBV7-3 to TRBJ2-2; D is possibly TRBD2 (5 bases). The germline V gene has CDR1 SGHTA and CDR2 FQGTGA. The CDR3 spans 14 residues. V was shortened by 2 bases and J by 4 bases, with 8 bases between the two germline ends. CDR3 sequence (DNA): TGTGCCAGCAGCTTAGCGGGCGGCACCGGGGAGCTGTTTTTT. Its translation: CASSLAGGTGELFF.

The chain links TRBV6-5 to TRBJ2-7; a weak D match, TRBD1 (5 bases). Trimming shortened V by 0 bases and J by 2 bases, and 14 bases separated the two germline ends. Germline V gene data show CDR1 as MNHEY and CDR2 as SVGAGI. The CDR3 is 16 residues long. The CDR3 loop is CASSYSIWQGAYEQYF. CDR3 nucleotide sequence: TGTGCCAGCAGTTACTCGATATGGCAGGGTGCCTACGAGCAGTACTTC.

CDR3 region: CASSQEFDGGAVDTQYF. In nucleotides, the CDR3 is TGTGCCAGCAGCCAAGAGTTCGACGGGGGGGCCGTAGATACGCAGTATTTT. The chain employs TRBV11-2 and TRBJ2-3, with TRBD2 matching over 8 bases. This CDR3 has 17 amino acids. From germline, CDR1 is SGHAT and CDR2 FQNNGV. J gave up 5 bases and V 5 bases, and 15 bases lay outside the gene matches.

V and J are TRBV6-5 and TRBJ1-4; D not certain. V lost 2 bases and J lost 5, with 9 bases in between. This CDR3 is 14 amino acids long. Germline CDR1 reads MNHEY; CDR2 reads SVGAGI. The CDR3 reads CASSYRTQNEKLFF. The CDR3 DNA sequence: TGTGCCAGCAGTTACAGGACTCAAAATGAAAAACTGTTTTTT.

CDR3 coding DNA: TGTGCCAGCAGTTTGTATAGACGGGACACTGAAGCTTTCTTT. Amino acid sequence: CASSLYRRDTEAFF. This chain connects TRBV27 to TRBJ1-1; D is uncertain. V lost 3 bases to trimming and J lost 3 bases, with 11 bases between them. Germline V gene lookup returns CDR1 MNHEY and CDR2 SMNVEV (reference sequence). The CDR3 is made up of 14 amino acids.

The rearrangement joins TRBV5-1 to TRBJ2-7; tentatively, D is TRBD2 (5 bases). Germline V gives CDR1 SGHRS, CDR2 YFSETQ. Trimming took off 0 bases at V and 3 bases at J, with 10 bases between the two ends. The CDR3 is made up of 14 amino acids. The CDR3: CASSLEAAGYEQYF. The CDR3 coding sequence is TGCGCCAGCAGCTTGGAAGCGGCAGGCTACGAGCAGTACTTC.

This chain uses TRBV28 with TRBJ2-2; 7 nucleotides line up with TRBD1. The CDR3 totals 16 residues. V dropped 7 bases and J dropped 5; count of bases not matched to a gene: 13. Germline V gene sequence: CDR1 MDHEN, CDR2 SYDVKM. CDR3 nucleotide sequence: TGTGCCAGCACCATACACCGGGACAGTAAAACCGGGGAGCTGTTTTTT. Protein: CASTIHRDSKTGELFF.